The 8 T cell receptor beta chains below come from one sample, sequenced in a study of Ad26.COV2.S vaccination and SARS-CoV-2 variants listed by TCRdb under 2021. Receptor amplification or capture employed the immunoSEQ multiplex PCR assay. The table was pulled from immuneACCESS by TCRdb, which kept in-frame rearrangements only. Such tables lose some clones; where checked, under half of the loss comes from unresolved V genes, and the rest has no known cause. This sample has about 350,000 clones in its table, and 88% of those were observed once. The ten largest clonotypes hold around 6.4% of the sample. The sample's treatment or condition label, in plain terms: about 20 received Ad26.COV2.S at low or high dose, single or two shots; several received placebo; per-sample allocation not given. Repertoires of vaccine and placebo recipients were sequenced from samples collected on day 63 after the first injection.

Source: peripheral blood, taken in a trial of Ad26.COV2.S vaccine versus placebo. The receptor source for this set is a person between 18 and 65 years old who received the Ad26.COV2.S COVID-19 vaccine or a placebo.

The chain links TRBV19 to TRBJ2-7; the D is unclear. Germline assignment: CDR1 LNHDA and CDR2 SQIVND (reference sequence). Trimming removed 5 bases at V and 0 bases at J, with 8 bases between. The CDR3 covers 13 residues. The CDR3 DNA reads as TGTGCCAGTAGTTTTGACGCCTCCTACGAGCAGTACTTC. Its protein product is CASSFDASYEQYF.

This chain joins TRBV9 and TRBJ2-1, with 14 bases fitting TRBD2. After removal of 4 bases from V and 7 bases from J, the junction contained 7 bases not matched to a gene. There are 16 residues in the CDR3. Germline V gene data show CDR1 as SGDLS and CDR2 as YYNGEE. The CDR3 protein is CASSSGTSGGKNEQFF. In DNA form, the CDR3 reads TGTGCCAGCAGCTCAGGGACTAGCGGGGGAAAAAATGAGCAGTTCTTC.

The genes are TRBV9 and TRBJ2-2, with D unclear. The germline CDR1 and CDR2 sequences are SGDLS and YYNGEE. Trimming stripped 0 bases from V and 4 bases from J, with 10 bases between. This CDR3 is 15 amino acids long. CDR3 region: CASSVDQEITGELFF. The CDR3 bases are TGTGCCAGCAGCGTAGATCAGGAAATCACCGGGGAGCTGTTTTTT.

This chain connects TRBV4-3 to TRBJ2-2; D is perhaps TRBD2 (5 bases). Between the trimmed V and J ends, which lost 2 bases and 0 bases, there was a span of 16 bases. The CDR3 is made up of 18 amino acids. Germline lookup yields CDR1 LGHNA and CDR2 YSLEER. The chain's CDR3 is CASSQSVSKRTNTGELFF. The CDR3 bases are TGCGCCAGCAGCCAAAGTGTGTCGAAGCGGACGAACACCGGGGAGCTGTTTTTT.

CDR3 coding DNA: TGTGCCAGTAGTATTGACCGGGGAAACATTCAGTACTTC. Its translation: CASSIDRGNIQYF. The chain joins TRBV19 to TRBJ2-4; possibly TRBD2 for D (5 bases). The CDR3 is 13 residues long. The germline V gene encodes CDR1 LNHDA and CDR2 SQIVND (reference sequence). V was trimmed by 3 bases and J by 6 bases, leaving 9 bases between them.

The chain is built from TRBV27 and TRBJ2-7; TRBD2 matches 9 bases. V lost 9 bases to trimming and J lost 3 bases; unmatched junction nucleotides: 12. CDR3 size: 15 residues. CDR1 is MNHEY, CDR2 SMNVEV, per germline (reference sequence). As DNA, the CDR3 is TGTGCCAGTTGGGATTCTAGCGGGACCTTCTACGAGCAGTACTTC. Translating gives CASWDSSGTFYEQYF.

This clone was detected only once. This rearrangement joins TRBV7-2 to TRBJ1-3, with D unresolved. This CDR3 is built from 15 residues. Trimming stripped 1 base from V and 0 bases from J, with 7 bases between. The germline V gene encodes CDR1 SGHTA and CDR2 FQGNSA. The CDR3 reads CASSLEAASGNTIYF. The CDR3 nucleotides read TGTGCCAGCAGCTTAGAGGCAGCCTCTGGAAACACCATATATTTT.

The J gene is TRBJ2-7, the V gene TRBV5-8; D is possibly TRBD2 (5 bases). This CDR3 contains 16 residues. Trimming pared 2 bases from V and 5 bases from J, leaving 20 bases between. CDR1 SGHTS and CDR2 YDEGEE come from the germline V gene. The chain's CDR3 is CASSLKSAGPIDEQYF. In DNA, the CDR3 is TGTGCCAGCAGCTTAAAAAGCGCGGGCCCAATTGACGAGCAGTACTTC.